This T cell receptor beta chain was captured by sequencing in a study of T cells after yellow fever vaccination (dated by TCRdb to the late 2010s). General notes on the study: Libraries from fractions with low cell numbers were prepared with the SMART-Seq v4 Ultra Low Input RNA kit. To follow T-cell clones before and after primary and booster YFV17D yellow fever vaccination, bulk TCR alpha and beta repertoires were sequenced over time. Two healthy male donors, one aged 18 to 30 and one aged 30 to 39 years, were included in the cohort. Blood samples were taken at several timepoints before and after primary and secondary immunization, and bulk PBMC replicates and cell subsets were isolated. Findings and caveats that apply to the study as a whole: After the booster, most of the clones that had expanded following primary vaccination were detected again (approximately 96% of CD4 and 85% to 90% of CD8), which suggests that memory was broadly maintained. Computational filtering was needed because FACS-sorted repertoires could contain abundant contaminating clonotypes from the bulk population. Compared with the primary T-cell response, the secondary T-cell response was weaker but faster, peaking on day 5 rather than day 15. A small share of clonotypes occurred in both CD4 and CD8 compartments, likely arising from convergent recombination. Because the study included only a couple of donors, the extent to which the findings can be generalized is limited.

In the paper's terms, the treatment or condition label means: live attenuated yellow fever vaccine strain. PBMCs were isolated from peripheral blood using a standard Ficoll-Paque protocol. Dynabeads CD4 and CD8 positive selection kits were used to isolate the CD4 and CD8 T-cell fractions. TriZol was used to extract RNA from bulk PBMCs, from CD4 and CD8 fractions, and from dextramer-positive and dextramer-negative fractions. Based on the germline V gene, the CDR1 and CDR2 sequences are MGHRA and YSYEKL. The CDR3 runs 12 amino acids, cysteine and phenylalanine included. The retained sequence is limited to the CDR3, 36 bases, with the frame set at the first base. At the junction V is shortened by 1 base and J by 5 bases, with 3 bases in between. This clonotype has ten or more counts. Its antigen is still unknown. Within one base of it there is no much larger clone, and no base qualities were kept. The instrument was an Illumina NovaSeq 6000. TCR cDNA was synthesized by 5'RACE template switching, which introduced a universal primer site and unique molecular identifiers. Priming for cDNA synthesis came from both the TCR alpha and TCR beta constant segments. Two PCR steps were used to amplify libraries, with sample barcodes and sequencing adapters being added in the second step. Sequencing of libraries was done on Illumina HiSeq 2500 (2x100 bp) or NovaSeq (2x150 bp). The study's own analysis went as follows. MIGEC handled demultiplexing of reads and collapsing into UMI consensus sequences, while MiXCR performed V(D)J alignment. Vaccine-responding clonotypes were identified with edgeR using replicate PBMC samples, with FDR below 0.01 and a log2 fold change above 5 up to day 15 being required. Each bulk clonotype received a CD4 or CD8 identity based on whether the sequenced CD4 or CD8 repertoire contained that clonotype at higher abundance. TCRdb cleaned the public reads at Q25 with fastp, built clones with MiXCR and kept in-frame beta chains. Rows are combined by CDR3 protein, so each entry shows the most common genes and DNA. TCRdb's processing, not the authors' own work, is the source of the V and J calls. The sample table records about 220,000 distinct CDR3 sequences; less than 3.5% of these occur just once. The ten largest make up around 3.3% of the sample.

This clonotype was sampled from a young man who received the YFV17D yellow fever vaccine. Sample: CD4+ T cells sorted from PBMCs, taken 10 days after the yellow fever booster vaccination. The chain links TRBV4-1 with TRBJ2-1, with no confident D gene call. The CDR3 region has the sequence CASSQVNNEQFF. The nucleotide sequence is given as TGCGCCAGCAGCCAAGTTAACAATGAGCAGTTCTTC.